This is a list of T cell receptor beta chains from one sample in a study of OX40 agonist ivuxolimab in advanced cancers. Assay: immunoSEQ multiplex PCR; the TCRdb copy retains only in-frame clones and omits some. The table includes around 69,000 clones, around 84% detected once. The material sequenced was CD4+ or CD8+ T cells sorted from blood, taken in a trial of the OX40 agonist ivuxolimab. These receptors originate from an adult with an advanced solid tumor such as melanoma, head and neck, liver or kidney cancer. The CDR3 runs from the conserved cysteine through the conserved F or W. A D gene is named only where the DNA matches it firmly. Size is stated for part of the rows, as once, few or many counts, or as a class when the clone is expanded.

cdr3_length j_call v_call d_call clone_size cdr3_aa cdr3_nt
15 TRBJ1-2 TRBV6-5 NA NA CASTFSARPGYGYTF TGTGCCAGCACCTTTTCAGCCCGGCCCGGGTATGGCTACACCTTC
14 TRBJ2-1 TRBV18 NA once CASSPGVGHDEQFF TGTGCCAGCTCGCCCGGGGTGGGGCACGATGAGCAGTTCTTC
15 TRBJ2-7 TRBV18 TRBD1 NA CASSPSGQGLYEQYF TGTGCCAGCTCACCAAGTGGACAGGGTCTCTACGAGCAGTACTTC
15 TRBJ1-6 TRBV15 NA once CATCQGRSGNSPLHF TGTGCCACCTGTCAGGGGCGCTCTGGAAATTCACCCCTCCACTTT
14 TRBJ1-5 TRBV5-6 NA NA CASRNAHRNQPQHF TGTGCCAGCCGGAATGCCCACCGCAATCAGCCCCAGCATTTT
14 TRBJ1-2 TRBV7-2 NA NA CASSLYLLEGGYTF TGTGCCAGCAGCTTATACCTCCTAGAGGGTGGCTACACCTTC
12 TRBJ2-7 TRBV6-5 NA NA CASSSRSYEQYF TGCGCCAGCAGTTCACGATCCTACGAGCAGTACTTC
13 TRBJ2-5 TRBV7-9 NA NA CASSLALGAPWDF TGTGCCAGCAGCTTAGCGCTGGGGGCCCCCTGGGACTTC
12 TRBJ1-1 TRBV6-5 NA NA CASSYYRAEAFF TGTGCCAGCAGTTACTATCGAGCGGAAGCTTTCTTT
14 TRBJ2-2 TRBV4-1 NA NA CASSPLGVTGELFF TGCGCCAGCAGCCCCCTGGGGGTGACCGGGGAGCTGTTTTTT
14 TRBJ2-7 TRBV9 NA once CASSVGVRDYEQYF TGTGCCAGCAGCGTAGGCGTCAGGGACTACGAGCAGTACTTC
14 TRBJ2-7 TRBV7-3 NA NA CASSLRSQGYEQYF TGTGCCAGCAGCTTAAGGTCACAGGGCTACGAGCAGTACTTC
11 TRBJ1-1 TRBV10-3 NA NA CASKGGTEAFF TGTGCCTCGAAAGGAGGTACTGAAGCTTTCTTT